A selection of T cell receptor beta chains follows, all from one sample in a study of T-cell memory formation after mild COVID-19. TCRdb called the 5' RACE reads again in MiXCR, with one record for every CDR3 protein. The sample carries approximately 490,000 distinct CDR3 sequences, around 21% recorded once. The specimen sequenced was PBMCs or a T cell subset sorted from them (not recorded which). Source of these receptors: an adult woman who had mild COVID-19 (a few samples of this study predate the infection). Cell type and time point are not known. CDR3s include the opening cysteine and the closing phenylalanine or tryptophan. D genes are given only for firm matches. The listing skips clone size in some rows; elsewhere it reads once, few, many or a size class.

>TRBV2|-|TRBJ1-5|-
CASRPIDQPQHF
TGTGCCAGCAGGCCGATCGATCAGCCCCAGCATTTT
>TRBV15|-|TRBJ1-2|-
CATSSRTGYYGYTF
TGTGCCACCAGCTCGCGTACAGGTTACTATGGCTACACCTTC
>TRBV9|-|TRBJ2-1|TRBD2
CASSVPSGGANEQFF
TGTGCCAGCAGCGTTCCTAGCGGGGGGGCCAATGAGCAGTTCTTC
>TRBV4-3|many|TRBJ2-7|-
CASSQEYSGTYEQYF
TGCGCCAGCAGCCAAGAGTACTCAGGGACCTACGAGCAGTACTTC
>TRBV7-2|-|TRBJ2-5|-
CASRQGGEETQYF
TGTGCCAGCAGGCAGGGGGGAGAAGAGACCCAGTACTTC
>TRBV13|few|TRBJ2-4|TRBD2
CASSPQGLAGSIKNIQYF
TGTGCCAGCAGCCCCCAAGGACTAGCGGGATCCATCAAAAACATTCAGTACTTC
>TRBV29-1|many|TRBJ2-1|-
CSVPTTGEDYNEQFF
TGCAGCGTCCCGACTACCGGGGAGGACTATAATGAGCAGTTCTTC
>TRBV10-3|-|TRBJ2-7|-
CAISAGEAYEQYF
TGTGCCATCAGTGCAGGGGAGGCCTACGAGCAGTACTTC
>TRBV5-1|few|TRBJ2-2|-
CASNTGTLNTGELFF
TGCGCCAGTAATACCGGGACGTTGAACACCGGGGAGCTGTTTTTT
>TRBV11-3|-|TRBJ2-5|-
CASGQGYQETQYF
TGTGCCAGCGGTCAAGGCTACCAAGAGACCCAGTACTTC
>TRBV6-5|-|TRBJ1-1|-
CASRGQIGTEAFF
TGTGCCAGCAGAGGACAGATCGGCACTGAAGCTTTCTTT
>TRBV20-1|few|TRBJ2-2|-
CSASSSLVDTGELFF
TGCAGTGCTAGTTCTTCACTAGTTGACACCGGGGAGCTGTTTTTT
>TRBV5-1|-|TRBJ2-1|-
CASSFNRPLNEQFF
TGCGCCAGCAGTTTCAACCGGCCACTAAATGAGCAGTTCTTC
>TRBV5-6|-|TRBJ2-5|TRBD1
CASRKMLDRGGFGETQYF
TGTGCCAGCAGGAAAATGCTGGACAGGGGGGGTTTTGGAGAGACCCAGTACTTC